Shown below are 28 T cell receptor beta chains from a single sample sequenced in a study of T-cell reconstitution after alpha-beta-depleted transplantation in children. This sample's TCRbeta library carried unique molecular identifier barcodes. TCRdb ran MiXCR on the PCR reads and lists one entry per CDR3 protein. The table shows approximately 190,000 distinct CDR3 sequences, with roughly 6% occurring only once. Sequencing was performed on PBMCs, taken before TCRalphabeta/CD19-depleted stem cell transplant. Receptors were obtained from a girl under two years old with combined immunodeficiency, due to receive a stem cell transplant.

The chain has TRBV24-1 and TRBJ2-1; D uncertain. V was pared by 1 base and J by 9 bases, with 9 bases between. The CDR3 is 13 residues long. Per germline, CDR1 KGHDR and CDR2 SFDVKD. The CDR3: CATSDFSVSEQFF. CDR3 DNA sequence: TGTGCCACCAGTGATTTCTCAGTCAGTGAGCAGTTCTTC.

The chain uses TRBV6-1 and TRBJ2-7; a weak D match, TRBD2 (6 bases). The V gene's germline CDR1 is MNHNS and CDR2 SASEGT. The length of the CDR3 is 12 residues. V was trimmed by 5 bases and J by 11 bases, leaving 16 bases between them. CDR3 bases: TGTGCCAGCAGTCTCCTGGGTGGGGGGAAGTACTTC. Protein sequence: CASSLLGGGKYF.

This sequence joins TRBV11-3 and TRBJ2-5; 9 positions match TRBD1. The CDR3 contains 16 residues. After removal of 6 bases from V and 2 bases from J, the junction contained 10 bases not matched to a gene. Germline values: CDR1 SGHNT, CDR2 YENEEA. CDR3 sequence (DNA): TGTGCCAGCAGGCGATTGGGACAGGGCTTTCAAGAGACCCAGTACTTC. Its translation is CASRRLGQGFQETQYF.

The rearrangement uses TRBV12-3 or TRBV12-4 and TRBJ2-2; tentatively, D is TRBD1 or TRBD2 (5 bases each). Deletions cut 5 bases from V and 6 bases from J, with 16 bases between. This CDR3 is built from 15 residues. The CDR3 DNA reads TGTGCCAGCAGTATACAAGGGACGTTGGCCGGGGAGCTGTTTTTT. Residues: CASSIQGTLAGELFF.

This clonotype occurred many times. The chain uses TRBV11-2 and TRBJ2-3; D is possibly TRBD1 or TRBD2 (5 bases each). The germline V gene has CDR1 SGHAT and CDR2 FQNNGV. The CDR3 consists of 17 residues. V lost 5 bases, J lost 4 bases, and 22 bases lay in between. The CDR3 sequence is CASSPPVWDGAPDTQYF. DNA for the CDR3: TGTGCCAGCAGCCCTCCGGTTTGGGACGGAGCACCAGATACGCAGTATTTT.

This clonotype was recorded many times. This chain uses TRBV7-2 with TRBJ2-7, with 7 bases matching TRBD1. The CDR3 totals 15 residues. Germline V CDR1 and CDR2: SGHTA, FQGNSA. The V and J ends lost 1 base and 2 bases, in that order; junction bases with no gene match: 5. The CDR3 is CASSLGPGTAYEQYF. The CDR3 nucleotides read TGTGCCAGCAGCTTAGGTCCCGGGACAGCCTACGAGCAGTACTTC. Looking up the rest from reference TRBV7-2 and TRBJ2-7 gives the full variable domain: GAGVSQSPSNKVTEKGKDVELRCDPISGHTALYWYRQSLGQGLEFLIYFQGNSAPDKSGLPSDRFSAERTGGSVSTLTIQRTQQEDSAVYLCASSLGPGTAYEQYFGPGTRLTVT.

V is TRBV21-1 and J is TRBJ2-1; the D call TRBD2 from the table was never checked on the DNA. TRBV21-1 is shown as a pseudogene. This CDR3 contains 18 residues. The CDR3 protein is CASSERPPSGYSYNEQFF. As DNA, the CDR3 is TGTGCCAGCAGCGAACGTCCCCCTAGCGGCTACTCCTACAATGAGCAGTTCTTC.

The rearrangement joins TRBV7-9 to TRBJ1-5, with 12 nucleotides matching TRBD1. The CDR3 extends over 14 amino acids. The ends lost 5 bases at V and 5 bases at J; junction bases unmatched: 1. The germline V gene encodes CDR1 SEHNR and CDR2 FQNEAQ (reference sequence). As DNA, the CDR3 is TGTGCCAGCAGCGGGACAGGGGGCGATCAGCCCCAGCATTTT. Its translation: CASSGTGGDQPQHF. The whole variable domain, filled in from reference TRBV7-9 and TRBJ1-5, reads DTGVSQNPRHKITKRGQNVTFRCDPISEHNRLYWYRQTLGQGPEFLTYFQNEAQLEKSRLLSDRFSAERPKGSFSTLEIQRTEQGDSAMYLCASSGTGGDQPQHFGDGTRLSIL.

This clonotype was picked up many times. The CDR3 DNA sequence: TGCAGCGTCACAGGGGGCCAGACCTACGAGCAGTACTTC. Translated: CSVTGGQTYEQYF. The chain has TRBV29-1 and TRBJ2-7; 9 bases map to TRBD1. Germline V gene lookup returns CDR1 SQVTM and CDR2 ANQGSEA. The CDR3 spans 13 residues. The V and J ends lost 6 bases and 2 bases, in that order; junction bases with no gene match: 5.

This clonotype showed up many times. The DNA of the CDR3 is TGCAGCGTTGGAGGGGGGCCGGACACTGAAGCTTTCTTT. As protein: CSVGGGPDTEAFF. The V and J genes are TRBV29-1 and TRBJ1-1, with a possible D match to TRBD1 (6 bases). In germline, CDR1 is SQVTM, CDR2 ANQGSEA. Trimming left V 4 bases short and J 3 bases short, with 12 bases between. The CDR3 contains 13 residues.

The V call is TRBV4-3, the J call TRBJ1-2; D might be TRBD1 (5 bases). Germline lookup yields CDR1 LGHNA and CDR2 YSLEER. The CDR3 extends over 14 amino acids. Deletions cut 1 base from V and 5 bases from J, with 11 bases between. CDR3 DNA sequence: TGCGCCAGCAGCCAAGCCCGGGACGGTTATGGCTACACCTTC. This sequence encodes CASSQARDGYGYTF.

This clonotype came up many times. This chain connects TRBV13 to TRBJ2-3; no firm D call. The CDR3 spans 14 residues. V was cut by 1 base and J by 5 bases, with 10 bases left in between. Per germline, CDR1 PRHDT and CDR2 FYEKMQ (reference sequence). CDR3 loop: CASSLDDRGDTQYF. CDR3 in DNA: TGTGCCAGCAGCTTAGATGATCGAGGAGATACGCAGTATTTT.

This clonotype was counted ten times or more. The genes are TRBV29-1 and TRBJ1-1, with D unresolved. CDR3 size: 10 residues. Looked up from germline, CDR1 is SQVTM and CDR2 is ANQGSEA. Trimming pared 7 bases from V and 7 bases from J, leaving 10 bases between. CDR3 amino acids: CSADWGEAFF. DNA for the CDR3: TGCAGCGCCGACTGGGGTGAAGCTTTCTTT. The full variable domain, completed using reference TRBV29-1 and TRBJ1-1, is SAVISQKPSRDICQRGTSLTIQCQVDSQVTMMFWYRQQPGQSLTLIATANQGSEATYESGFVIDKFPISRPNLTFSTLTVSNMSPEDSSIYLCSADWGEAFFGQGTRLTVV.

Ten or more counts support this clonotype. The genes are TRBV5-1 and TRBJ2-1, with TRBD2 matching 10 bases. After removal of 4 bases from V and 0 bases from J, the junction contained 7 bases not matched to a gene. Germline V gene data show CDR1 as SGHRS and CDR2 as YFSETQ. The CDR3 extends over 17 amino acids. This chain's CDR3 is CASSTGLAAFSYNEQFF. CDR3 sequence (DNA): TGCGCCAGCAGCACCGGACTAGCGGCATTCTCCTACAATGAGCAGTTCTTC.

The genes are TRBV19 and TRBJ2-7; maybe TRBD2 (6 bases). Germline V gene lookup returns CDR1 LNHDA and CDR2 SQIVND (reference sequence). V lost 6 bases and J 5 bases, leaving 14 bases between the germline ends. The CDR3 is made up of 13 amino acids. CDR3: CASSATGVHEQYF. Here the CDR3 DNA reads TGTGCCAGTAGCGCCACGGGGGTCCACGAGCAGTACTTC. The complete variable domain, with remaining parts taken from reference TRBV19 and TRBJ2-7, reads DGGITQSPKYLFRKEGQNVTLSCEQNLNHDAMYWYRQDPGQGLRLIYYSQIVNDFQKGDIAEGYSVSREKKESFPLTVTSAQKNPTAFYLCASSATGVHEQYFGPGTRLTVT.

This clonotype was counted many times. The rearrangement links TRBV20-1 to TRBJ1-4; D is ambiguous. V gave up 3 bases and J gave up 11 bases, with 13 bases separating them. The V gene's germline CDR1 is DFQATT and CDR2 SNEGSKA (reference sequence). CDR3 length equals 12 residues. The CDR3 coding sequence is TGCAGTGCTAGGCGTCCCCCCGGGAAACTGTTTTTT. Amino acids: CSARRPPGKLFF.

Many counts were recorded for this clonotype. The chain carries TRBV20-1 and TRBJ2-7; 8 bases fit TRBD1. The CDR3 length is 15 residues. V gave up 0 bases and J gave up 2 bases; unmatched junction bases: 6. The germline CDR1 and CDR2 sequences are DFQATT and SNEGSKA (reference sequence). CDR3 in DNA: TGCAGTGCTAGAGATTGGAGGACAGGGACCTACGAGCAGTACTTC. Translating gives CSARDWRTGTYEQYF.

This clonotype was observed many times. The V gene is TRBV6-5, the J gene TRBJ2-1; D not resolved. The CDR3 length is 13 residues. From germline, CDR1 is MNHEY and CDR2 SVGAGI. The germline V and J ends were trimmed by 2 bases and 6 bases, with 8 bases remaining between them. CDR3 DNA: TGTGCCAGCAGTTACCAGCTATCCAATGAGCAGTTCTTC. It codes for CASSYQLSNEQFF.

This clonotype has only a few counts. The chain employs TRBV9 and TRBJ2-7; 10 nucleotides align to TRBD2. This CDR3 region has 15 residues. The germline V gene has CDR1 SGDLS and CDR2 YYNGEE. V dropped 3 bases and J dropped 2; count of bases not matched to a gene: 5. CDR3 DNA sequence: TGTGCCAGCAGCGACGGGACTAGCGCCACCTACGAGCAGTACTTC. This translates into CASSDGTSATYEQYF.

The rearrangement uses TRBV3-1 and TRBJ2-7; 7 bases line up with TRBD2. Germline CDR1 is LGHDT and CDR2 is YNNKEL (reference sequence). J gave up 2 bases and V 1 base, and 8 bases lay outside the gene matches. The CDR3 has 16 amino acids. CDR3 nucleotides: TGTGCCAGCAGCCAAGGACGTGGGGGGGTACCCTACGAGCAGTACTTC. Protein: CASSQGRGGVPYEQYF.

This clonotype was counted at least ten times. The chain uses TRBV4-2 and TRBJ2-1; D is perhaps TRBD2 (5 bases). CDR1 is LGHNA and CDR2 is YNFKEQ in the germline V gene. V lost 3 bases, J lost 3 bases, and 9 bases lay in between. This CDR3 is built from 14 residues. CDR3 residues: CASSHPGIYNEQFF. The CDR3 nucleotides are TGTGCCAGCAGCCACCCCGGGATCTACAATGAGCAGTTCTTC.

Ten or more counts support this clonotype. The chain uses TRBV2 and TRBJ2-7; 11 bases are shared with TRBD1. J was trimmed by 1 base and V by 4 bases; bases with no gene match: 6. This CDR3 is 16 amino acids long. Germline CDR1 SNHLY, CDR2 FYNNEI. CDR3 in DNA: TGTGCCAGCAGTGCGGTATGGGACAGGGGGTCCTACGAGCAGTACTTC. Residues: CASSAVWDRGSYEQYF.

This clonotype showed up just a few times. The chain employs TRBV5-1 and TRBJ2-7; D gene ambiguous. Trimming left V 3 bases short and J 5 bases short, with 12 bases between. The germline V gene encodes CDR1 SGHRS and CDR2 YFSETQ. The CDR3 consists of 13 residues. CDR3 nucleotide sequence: TGCGCCAGCAGCTCTAACCCCATCGACGAGCAGTACTTC. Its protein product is CASSSNPIDEQYF.

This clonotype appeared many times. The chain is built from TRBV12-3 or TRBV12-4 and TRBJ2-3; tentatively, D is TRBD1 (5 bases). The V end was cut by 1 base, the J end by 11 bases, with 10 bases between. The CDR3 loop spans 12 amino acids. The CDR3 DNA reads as TGTGCCAGCAGTTTAGTTCCCCAGGGGCAGTATTTT. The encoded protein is CASSLVPQGQYF.

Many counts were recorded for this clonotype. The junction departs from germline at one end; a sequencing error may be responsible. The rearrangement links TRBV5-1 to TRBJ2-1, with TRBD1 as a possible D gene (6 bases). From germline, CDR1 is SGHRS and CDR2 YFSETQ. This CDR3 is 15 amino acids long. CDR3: CASSSGQSSYNEQFF. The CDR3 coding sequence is TGTGCCAGCAGCTCCGGACAGAGCTCCTACAATGAGCAGTTCTTC.

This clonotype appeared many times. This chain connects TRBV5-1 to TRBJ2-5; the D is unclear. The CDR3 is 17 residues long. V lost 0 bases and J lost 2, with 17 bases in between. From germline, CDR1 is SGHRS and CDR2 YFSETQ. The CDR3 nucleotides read TGCGCCAGCAGCTTGGTCGGCGTAGGAGTCGTACAAGAGACCCAGTACTTC. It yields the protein CASSLVGVGVVQETQYF.

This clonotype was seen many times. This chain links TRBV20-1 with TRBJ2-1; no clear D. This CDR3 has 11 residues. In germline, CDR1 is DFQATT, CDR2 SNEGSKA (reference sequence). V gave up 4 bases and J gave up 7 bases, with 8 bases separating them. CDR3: CSAMTQNEQFF. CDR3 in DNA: TGCAGTGCTATGACACAAAATGAGCAGTTCTTC.

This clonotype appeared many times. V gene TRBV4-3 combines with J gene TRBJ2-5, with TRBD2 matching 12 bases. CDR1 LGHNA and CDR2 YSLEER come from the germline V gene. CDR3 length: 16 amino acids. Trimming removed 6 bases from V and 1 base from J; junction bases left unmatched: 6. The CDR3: CASSSLAGGLQETQYF. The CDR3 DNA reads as TGCGCCAGCAGTTCACTAGCGGGGGGCCTCCAAGAGACCCAGTACTTC.